The present T cell receptor (beta chain) was sequenced within a study of blood T cell repertoires in COVID-19. Study-wide context: Specimens from acute and convalescent COVID-19 originated in the United States, Italy and Spain. The analysed material was cDNA or gDNA that came from T cells, B-cell-depleted T cells, or PBMCs.

The CDR3 consists of 15 residues. Germline lookup yields CDR1 GTSNPN and CDR2 SVGIG (reference sequence). The V gene lost 0 bases and the J gene lost 0 bases, with 9 bases spanning the gap. Clinical history as reported by participants underpinned cohort assignment. Original methodology: Amplifying reference gene primers gave estimates of nucleated cell counts. Assay used: immunoSEQ multiplex PCR; TCRdb lists only in-frame clones, some missing. V and J calls and clone size follow that table, whereas D and trimming were derived from the DNA. The sample records some 200,000 clones, 75% to 90% being singletons.

Sequences were obtained from PBMCs or T cells enriched from blood (not recorded which). This sequence originates from a woman under 30 in a cohort exposed to, infected with or recovered from COVID-19 (not recorded which). V and J are TRBV30 and TRBJ1-5; D gene unclear. The CDR3 loop reads CAWSVPQYSNQPQHF. The CDR3 coding sequence is TGTGCCTGGAGTGTACCCCAGTATAGCAATCAGCCCCAGCATTTT.